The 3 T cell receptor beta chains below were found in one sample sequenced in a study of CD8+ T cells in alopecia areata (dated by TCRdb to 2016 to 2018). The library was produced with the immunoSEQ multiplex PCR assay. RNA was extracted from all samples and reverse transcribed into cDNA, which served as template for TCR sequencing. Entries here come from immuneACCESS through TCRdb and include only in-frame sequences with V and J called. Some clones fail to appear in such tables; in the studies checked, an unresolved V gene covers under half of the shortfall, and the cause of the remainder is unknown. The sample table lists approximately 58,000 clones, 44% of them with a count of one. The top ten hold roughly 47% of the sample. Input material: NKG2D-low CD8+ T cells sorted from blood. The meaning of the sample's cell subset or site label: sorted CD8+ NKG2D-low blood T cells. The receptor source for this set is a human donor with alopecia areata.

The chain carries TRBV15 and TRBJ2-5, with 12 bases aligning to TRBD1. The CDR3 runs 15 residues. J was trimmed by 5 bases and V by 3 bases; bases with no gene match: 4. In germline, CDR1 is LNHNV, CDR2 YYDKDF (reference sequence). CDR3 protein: CATSRGTGGAETQYF. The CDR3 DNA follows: TGTGCCACCAGCAGGGGGACAGGGGGCGCCGAGACCCAGTACTTC.

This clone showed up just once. CDR3 protein: CASRRPETGHGAFF. For the CDR3, the DNA is TGTGCCAGCAGACGACCGGAAACGGGGCACGGGGCTTTCTTT. This chain uses TRBV11-2 with TRBJ1-1, with D possibly being TRBD1 (5 bases). CDR1 and CDR2 from the germline V gene are SGHAT and FQNNGV. CDR3 length equals 14 residues. Trimming stripped 6 bases from V and 11 bases from J, with 22 bases between.

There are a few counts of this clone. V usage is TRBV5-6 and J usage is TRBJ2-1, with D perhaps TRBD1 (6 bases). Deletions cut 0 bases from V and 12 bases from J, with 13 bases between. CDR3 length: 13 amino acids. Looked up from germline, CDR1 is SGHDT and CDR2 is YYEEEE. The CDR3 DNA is TGTGCCAGCAGCTTGGGGACAGTTCTTTGGCAGTTCTTC. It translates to CASSLGTVLWQFF.